This T cell receptor beta chain was retrieved from a study of blood T cells in healthy people across ages. Study information: The capture of about one barcoded beta molecule per two T cells was achieved by template switching.

Then a second PCR, running roughly 7 to 11 cycles, was carried out with a sample-barcoded 5' primer and a J-beta primer mix. TCRdb reprocessed the 5' RACE reads via MiXCR and lists one record per CDR3 protein. The table lists 1.5 million or so distinct CDR3 sequences, 42% of them singletons, with over 3.5% in the top ten. Healthy Caucasian individuals from Russia aged about 6 to 90 served as donors. Germline V gives CDR1 SGHRS, CDR2 YFSETQ. The CDR3 runs 16 residues. V lost 3 bases to trimming and J lost 0 bases; unmatched junction nucleotides: 6. Sequences were obtained from blood. The receptor comes from a woman between 18 and 30 years old in good health. V usage is TRBV5-1 and J usage is TRBJ2-1, with TRBD1 matching over 7 bases. The CDR3 sequence is CASSWGTVSSYNEQFF. In nucleotides, the CDR3 is TGCGCCAGCAGCTGGGGGACAGTAAGCTCCTACAATGAGCAGTTCTTC.